The clone carrying this T cell receptor beta chain occurred a few times. Its antigen remains unidentified. This sample was taken from a study of response to subunit inactivated influenza vaccine. Findings of the study overall: It was the authors' suggestion that each seasonal influenza vaccination recruits few new T cells.

Germline CDR1 SGHRS, CDR2 YFSETQ. Trimming removed 0 bases at V and 3 bases at J, with 8 bases between. The CDR3 has 14 amino acids. Using its own MiXCR run on the RT-PCR reads, TCRdb lists one record per CDR3 protein. Here the sample spans approximately 230,000 distinct CDR3 sequences, 10% to 15% being singletons. The sequence derives from a man aged 50 to 60 who received an inactivated influenza vaccine. The sequences come from non-naive T cells sorted from PBMCs, collected approximately 15 days before vaccination. This rearrangement joins TRBV5-1 to TRBJ2-3; D gene uncertain. The CDR3 bases are TGCGCCAGCAGCTTGGCCCAGGCAACAGATACGCAGTATTTT. It encodes CASSLAQATDTQYF.